This T cell receptor (beta chain) derives from a study of blood T cell repertoires in COVID-19. Across the whole study: PBMCs, B-cell-depleted T cells, or T cells provided the cDNA or gDNA that made up the material.

Here immunoSEQ multiplex PCR was the method, and the copy in TCRdb shows in-frame clones only, minus some. There are around 200,000 clones in the sample; approximately 86% occur only once, and around 4.5% lies in the top ten. CDR3 length: 12 residues. V gave up 7 bases and J gave up 4 bases, with 8 bases separating them. From germline, CDR1 is SNHLY and CDR2 FYNNEI. The chain employs TRBV2 and TRBJ1-3; D call uncertain. Material for sequencing was PBMCs or T cells enriched from blood (not recorded which). This sequence originates from a woman aged 25 to 39 who had been exposed to COVID-19. CDR3 sequence reads: CASILQGNTIYF. The CDR3 DNA reads as TGTGCCAGCATTTTACAGGGAAACACCATATATTTT.